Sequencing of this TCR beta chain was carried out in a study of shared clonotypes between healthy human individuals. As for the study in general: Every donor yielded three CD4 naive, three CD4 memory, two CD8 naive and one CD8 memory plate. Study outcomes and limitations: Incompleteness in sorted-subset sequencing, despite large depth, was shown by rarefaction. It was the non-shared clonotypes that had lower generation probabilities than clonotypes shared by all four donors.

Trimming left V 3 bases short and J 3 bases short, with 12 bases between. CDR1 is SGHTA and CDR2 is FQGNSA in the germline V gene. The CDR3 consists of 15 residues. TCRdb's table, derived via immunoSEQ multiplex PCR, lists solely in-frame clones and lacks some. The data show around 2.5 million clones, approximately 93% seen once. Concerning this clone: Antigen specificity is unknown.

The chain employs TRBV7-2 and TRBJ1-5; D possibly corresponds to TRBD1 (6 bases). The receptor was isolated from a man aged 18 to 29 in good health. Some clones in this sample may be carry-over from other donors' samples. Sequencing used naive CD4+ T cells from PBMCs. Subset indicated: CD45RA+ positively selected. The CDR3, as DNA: TGTGCCAGCAGCTTCCAGGGGCTGACCAATCAGCCCCAGCATTTT. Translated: CASSFQGLTNQPQHF.